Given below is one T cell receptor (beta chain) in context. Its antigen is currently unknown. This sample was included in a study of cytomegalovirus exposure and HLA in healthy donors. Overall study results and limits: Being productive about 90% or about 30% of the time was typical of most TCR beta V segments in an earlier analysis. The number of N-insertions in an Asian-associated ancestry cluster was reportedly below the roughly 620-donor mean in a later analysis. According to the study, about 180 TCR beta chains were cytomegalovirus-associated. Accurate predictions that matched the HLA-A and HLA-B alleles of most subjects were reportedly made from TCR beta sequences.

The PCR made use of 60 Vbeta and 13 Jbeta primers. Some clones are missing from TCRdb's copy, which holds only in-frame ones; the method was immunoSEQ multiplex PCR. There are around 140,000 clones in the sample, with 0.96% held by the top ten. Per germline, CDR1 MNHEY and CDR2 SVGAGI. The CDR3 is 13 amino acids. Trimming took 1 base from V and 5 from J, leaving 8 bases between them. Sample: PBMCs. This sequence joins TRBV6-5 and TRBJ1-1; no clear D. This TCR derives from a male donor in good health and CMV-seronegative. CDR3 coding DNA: TGTGCCAGCAGTTACTACCCAGGAACTGAAGCTTTCTTT. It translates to CASSYYPGTEAFF.